Following are 21 T cell receptor beta chains from one sample sequenced in a study of regulatory T cells in long-lasting Graves disease. Indicated time point: newly diagnosed GD, antithyroid drugs for less than 3 months. With RNA extracted from PBMCs as input, the TCR library was made. Arm-PCR of CDR3 regions and iRepertoire HTBI primers were used to build TCR beta libraries. TCRdb reanalysed the multiplex PCR reads using MiXCR and keeps one entry per CDR3 protein. The sample lists over 500,000 distinct CDR3 sequences; 15% to 20% were seen once. The same specimen was also included in a second study, on T cells in Graves' hyperthyroidism and ophthalmopathy.

This specimen consisted of peripheral blood mononuclear cells (PBMCs), obtained at new diagnosis, from a patient treated with antithyroid drugs. The receptors were gathered from a man between 18 and 35 years old with Graves disease.

At least ten counts were recorded for this clonotype. This chain joins TRBV29-1 and TRBJ2-1, with unresolved D. Germline V CDR1 and CDR2: SQVTM, ANQGSEA. CDR3 length: 14 residues. V was pared by 2 bases and J by 4 bases, with 12 bases between. CDR3 region: CSVERIQPYNEQFF. The DNA of the CDR3 is TGCAGCGTTGAAAGGATACAACCTTACAATGAGCAGTTCTTC.

This sequence joins TRBV28 and TRBJ2-4; 11 bases match TRBD2. V gave up 8 bases and J gave up 5 bases; unmatched junction bases: 2. Germline V CDR1 and CDR2: MDHEN, SYDVKM. CDR3 length equals 13 residues. CDR3 region: CASGTSGQNIQYF. In nucleotides, the CDR3 is TGTGCCAGCGGGACTAGCGGCCAAAACATTCAGTACTTC.

The chain joins TRBV12-3 or TRBV12-4 to TRBJ2-7; D gene ambiguous. Trimming left V 8 bases short and J 6 bases short, with 11 bases between. This CDR3 has 11 residues. CDR3 sequence reads: CASGTLSEQYF. As DNA, the CDR3 is TGTGCCAGCGGAACCCTATCCGAGCAGTACTTC.

This chain links TRBV10-3 with TRBJ2-3, with 15 bases aligning to TRBD2. The CDR3 covers 16 residues. After removal of 10 bases from V and 4 bases from J, the junction contained 9 bases not matched to a gene. Germline values: CDR1 ENHRY, CDR2 SYGVKD. This chain's CDR3 is CATAGTSGRLADTQYF. The CDR3 DNA is TGTGCCACGGCCGGGACTAGCGGGAGGCTCGCAGATACGCAGTATTTT.

The V gene is TRBV12-3 or TRBV12-4, the J gene TRBJ2-1, with 8 bases matching TRBD1. This CDR3 has 15 residues. The junction had 3 bases not matched to a gene; V was cut back by 3 bases and J by 2 bases. CDR3 loop: CASSFRTGTYNEQFF. CDR3 bases: TGTGCCAGCAGTTTTAGGACAGGGACCTACAATGAGCAGTTCTTC.

This clonotype was detected many times. The genes are TRBV2 and TRBJ2-7; D gene unclear. The CDR3 totals 15 residues. V lost 6 bases and J 3 bases, leaving 18 bases between the germline ends. Germline V lookup: CDR1 SNHLY, CDR2 FYNNEI. The CDR3 DNA is TGTGCCAGCAGAGAAAACGGTGGATCCCTCTACGAGCAGTACTTC. It codes for CASRENGGSLYEQYF. The entire variable domain, with the rest obtained from reference TRBV2 and TRBJ2-7, is as follows: EPEVTQTPSHQVTQMGQEVILRCVPISNHLYFYWYRQILGQKVEFLVSFYNNEISEKSEIFDDQFSVERPDGSNFTLKIRSTKLEDSAMYFCASRENGGSLYEQYFGPGTRLTVT.

This clonotype was seen many times. J is TRBJ1-2 and V is TRBV20-1; weak D call: TRBD1 (6 bases). The CDR3 has 12 residues. The germline V gene encodes CDR1 DFQATT and CDR2 SNEGSKA (reference sequence). V was trimmed by 5 bases and J by 7 bases, leaving 14 bases between them. CDR3 sequence reads: CSARDGGVGYTF. For the CDR3, the DNA is TGCAGTGCTCGGGACGGGGGCGTTGGCTACACCTTC.

This clonotype was recorded at least ten times. V is TRBV11-3 and J is TRBJ2-7; TRBD1 aligns across 10 bases. The ends lost 5 bases at V and 7 bases at J; junction bases unmatched: 8. Germline CDR1 is SGHNT and CDR2 is YENEEA. The CDR3 covers 14 residues. CDR3 nucleotide sequence: TGTGCCAGCAGCCGGGACAGGGGTTTTAATGAGCAGTACTTC. This codes for CASSRDRGFNEQYF.

There are many counts of this clonotype. J is TRBJ1-1 and V is TRBV2; 8 nucleotides line up with TRBD1. The CDR3 has 14 residues. Trimming at V came to 6 bases and at J to 4 bases, leaving 7 bases not matched to a gene. CDR1 and CDR2 (germline): SNHLY, FYNNEI. Written as DNA, the CDR3 is TGTGCCAGCAGGGCCGACAGGGGTCCCACTGAAGCTTTCTTT. Protein: CASRADRGPTEAFF.

Many counts were recorded for this clonotype. The CDR3: CSAREQRGLNIQYF. CDR3 bases: TGCAGTGCTAGAGAGCAGAGGGGGTTGAACATTCAGTACTTC. The gene calls are TRBV20-1 and TRBJ2-4; tentatively, D is TRBD1 (6 bases). The CDR3 loop spans 14 amino acids. With 0 bases removed from V and 7 bases from J, the gap between germline ends came to 13 bases. Germline lookup yields CDR1 DFQATT and CDR2 SNEGSKA (reference sequence).

This clonotype has at least ten counts. Here the CDR3 DNA reads TGCAGTGCCTACGGGCAGAAGCAAGAGACCCAGTACTTC. This codes for CSAYGQKQETQYF. This chain connects TRBV20-1 to TRBJ2-5; D not certain. The CDR3 runs 13 residues. The V gene's germline CDR1 is DFQATT and CDR2 SNEGSKA (reference sequence). The V end lost 6 bases, the J end lost 2 bases, and 13 bases lay between the germline ends.

The rearrangement uses TRBV20-1 and TRBJ2-3; D perhaps matches TRBD2 (6 bases). Trimming cost V 0 bases and J 4 bases, with 14 bases left between them. Germline V CDR1 and CDR2: DFQATT, SNEGSKA (reference sequence). The CDR3 contains 15 residues. CDR3 bases: TGCAGTGCTAGAGATCTGGGAGCTAGCGCAGATACGCAGTATTTT. This codes for CSARDLGASADTQYF.

This clonotype was recorded many times. The chain combines TRBV6-1 with TRBJ2-7; a possible D gene is TRBD2 (6 bases). The CDR3 is 15 residues long. V lost 5 bases to trimming and J lost 3 bases, with 17 bases between them. Germline V gives CDR1 MNHNS, CDR2 SASEGT. CDR3 region: CASSNLGEAGYEQYF. The DNA of the CDR3 is TGTGCCAGCAGTAACCTAGGGGAGGCCGGCTACGAGCAGTACTTC.

This clonotype was recorded many times. The chain combines TRBV11-3 with TRBJ2-1; 10 nucleotides line up with TRBD2. Germline V gene lookup returns CDR1 SGHNT and CDR2 YENEEA. V lost 5 bases to trimming and J lost 5 bases; unmatched junction nucleotides: 9. The CDR3 sequence is 16 residues long. Here the CDR3 reads CASSPRLAGGNNEQFF. The CDR3 region has the DNA TGTGCCAGCAGCCCCCGTTTAGCGGGAGGAAACAATGAGCAGTTCTTC.

This clonotype was counted between two and nine times. The rearrangement joins TRBV10-2 to TRBJ2-7; 11 bases map to TRBD2. Germline lookup yields CDR1 WSHSY and CDR2 SAAADI. The CDR3 contains 15 residues. With V trimmed by 2 bases and J by 2 bases, 2 bases remained unmatched. For the CDR3, the DNA is TGCGCCAGCAGTGAGCTGACTAGCGGGGCCTACGAGCAGTACTTC. This gives the protein CASSELTSGAYEQYF.

The chain is built from TRBV10-1 and TRBJ1-1; tentatively, D is TRBD1 (5 bases). Deletions cut 7 bases from V and 9 bases from J, with 15 bases between. The CDR3 runs to 12 residues. Germline loops: CDR1 WNHNN, CDR2 SYGVQD (reference sequence). CDR3: CASINRGYQAFF. The DNA for the CDR3 is TGCGCCAGCATTAACCGGGGGTACCAAGCTTTCTTT.

This clonotype was detected only a few times. The J gene is TRBJ1-6, the V gene TRBV9, with TRBD1 matching 9 bases. V was pared by 3 bases and J by 13 bases, with 8 bases of the junction left unmatched. This CDR3 comprises 14 residues. The germline V gene has CDR1 SGDLS and CDR2 YYNGEE. CDR3 loop: CASSGGTGSPPLHF. The CDR3 region has the DNA TGTGCCAGCAGCGGAGGGACAGGGTCCCCGCCCCTCCACTTT. Combining the CDR3 with reference TRBV9 and TRBJ1-6 gives the whole variable domain DSGVTQTPKHLITATGQRVTLRCSPRSGDLSVYWYQQSLDQGLQFLIQYYNGEERAKGNILERFSAQQFPDLHSELNLSSLELGDSALYFCASSGGTGSPPLHFGNGTRLTVT.

This clonotype showed up many times. The CDR3: CASSARGSGVGSPLHF. The CDR3 DNA follows: TGTGCCAGCAGCGCCCGAGGATCAGGGGTCGGGTCACCCCTCCACTTT. This chain joins TRBV7-9 and TRBJ1-6, with D maybe TRBD1 (6 bases). V dropped 5 bases and J dropped 10 bases, with 21 bases sitting between them. Germline V gene sequence: CDR1 SEHNR, CDR2 FQNEAQ (reference sequence). The CDR3 contains 16 residues.

The V gene is TRBV9, the J gene TRBJ2-1; D remains ambiguous. CDR1 is SGDLS and CDR2 is YYNGEE in the germline V gene. The CDR3 sequence is 16 residues long. V was clipped by 4 bases and J by 6 bases, with 20 bases between them. CDR3 coding DNA: TGTGCCAGCAGCCCCCGGTGGGCTAGTGGAAGCAATGAGCAGTTCTTC. Amino acids: CASSPRWASGSNEQFF.

This clonotype was picked up many times. As DNA, the CDR3 is TGTGCCAGCAGCCGCGGGACAGGGGAAAGAGAAACGCAGTATTTT. Its protein is CASSRGTGERETQYF. This chain connects TRBV7-9 to TRBJ2-3, with 10 bases identical to TRBD1. The CDR3 sequence is 15 residues long. CDR1 SEHNR and CDR2 FQNEAQ come from the germline V gene (reference sequence). V was clipped by 5 bases and J by 9 bases; unmatched bases: 11.

Details on this clonotype: At one of its ends the junction is not consistent with the germline gene, which may arise from a read error. The chain combines TRBV5-1 with TRBJ1-1; D ambiguous. The CDR3 is 14 amino acids. CDR1 SGHRS and CDR2 YFSETQ come from the germline V gene. CDR3 bases: TGTGCCAGCAGTTTCCCGGGTAGATGGACTGAAGCTTTCTTT. It codes for CASSFPGRWTEAFF.